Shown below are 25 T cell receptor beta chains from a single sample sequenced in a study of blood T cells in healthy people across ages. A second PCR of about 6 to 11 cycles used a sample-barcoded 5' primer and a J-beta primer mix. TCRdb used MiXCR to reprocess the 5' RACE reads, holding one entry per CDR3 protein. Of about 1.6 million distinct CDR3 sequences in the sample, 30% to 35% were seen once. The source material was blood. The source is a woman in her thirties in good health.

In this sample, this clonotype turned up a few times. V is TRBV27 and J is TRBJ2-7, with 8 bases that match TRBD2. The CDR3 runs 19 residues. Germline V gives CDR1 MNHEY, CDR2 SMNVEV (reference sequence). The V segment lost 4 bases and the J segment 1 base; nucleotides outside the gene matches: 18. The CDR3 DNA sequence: TGTGCCAGCAGTTCCAGCATTTTCGCCGTCGGGAGGGGTTCCTACGAGCAGTACTTC. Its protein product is CASSSSIFAVGRGSYEQYF.

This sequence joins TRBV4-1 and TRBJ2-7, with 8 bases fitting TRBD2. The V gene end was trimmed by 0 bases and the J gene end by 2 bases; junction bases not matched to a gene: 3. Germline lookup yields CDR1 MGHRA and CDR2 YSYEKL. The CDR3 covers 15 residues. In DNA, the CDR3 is TGCGCCAGCAGCCAAGAATCCGGGGGGGCCTACGAGCAGTACTTC. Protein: CASSQESGGAYEQYF.

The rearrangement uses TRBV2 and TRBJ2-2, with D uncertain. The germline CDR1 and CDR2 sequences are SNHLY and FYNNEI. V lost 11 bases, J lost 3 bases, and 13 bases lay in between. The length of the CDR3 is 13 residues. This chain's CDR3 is CAGKRADTGELFF. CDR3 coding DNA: TGTGCCGGTAAAAGGGCTGACACCGGGGAGCTGTTTTTT. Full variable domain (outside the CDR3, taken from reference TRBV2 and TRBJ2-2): EPEVTQTPSHQVTQMGQEVILRCVPISNHLYFYWYRQILGQKVEFLVSFYNNEISEKSEIFDDQFSVERPDGSNFTLKIRSTKLEDSAMYFCAGKRADTGELFFGEGSRLTVL.

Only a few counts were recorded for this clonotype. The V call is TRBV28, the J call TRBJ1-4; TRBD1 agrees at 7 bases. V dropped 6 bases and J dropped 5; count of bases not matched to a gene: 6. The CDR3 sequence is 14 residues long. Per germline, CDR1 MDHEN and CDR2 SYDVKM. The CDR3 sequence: CASRWGQKNEKLFF. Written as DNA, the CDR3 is TGTGCCAGCAGGTGGGGACAGAAGAATGAAAAACTGTTTTTT.

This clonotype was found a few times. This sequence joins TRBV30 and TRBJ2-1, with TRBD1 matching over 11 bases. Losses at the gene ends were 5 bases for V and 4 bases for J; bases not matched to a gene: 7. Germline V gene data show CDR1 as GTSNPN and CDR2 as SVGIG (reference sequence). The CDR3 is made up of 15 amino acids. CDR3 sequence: CAWAPGTGGYNEQFF. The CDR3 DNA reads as TGTGCCTGGGCACCCGGGACAGGGGGTTACAATGAGCAGTTCTTC.

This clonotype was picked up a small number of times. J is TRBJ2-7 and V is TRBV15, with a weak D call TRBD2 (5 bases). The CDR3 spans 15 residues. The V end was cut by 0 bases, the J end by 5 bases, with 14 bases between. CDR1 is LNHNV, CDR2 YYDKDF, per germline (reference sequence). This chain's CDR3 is CATSRDHGIGDEQYF. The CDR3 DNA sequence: TGTGCCACCAGCAGAGATCATGGAATCGGGGACGAGCAGTACTTC.

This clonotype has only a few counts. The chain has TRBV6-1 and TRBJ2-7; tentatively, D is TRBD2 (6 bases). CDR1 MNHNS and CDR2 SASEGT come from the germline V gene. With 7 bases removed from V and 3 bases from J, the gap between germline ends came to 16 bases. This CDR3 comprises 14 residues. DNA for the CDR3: TGTGCCAGCAAATCGACTAGTGACTTCTACGAGCAGTACTTC. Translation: CASKSTSDFYEQYF.

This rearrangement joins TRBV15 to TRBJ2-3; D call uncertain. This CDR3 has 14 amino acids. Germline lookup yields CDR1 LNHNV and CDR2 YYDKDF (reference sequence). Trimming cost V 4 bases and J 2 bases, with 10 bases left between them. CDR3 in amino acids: CATSIEAATDTQYF. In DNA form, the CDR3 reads TGTGCCACCAGCATAGAGGCGGCCACAGATACGCAGTATTTT.

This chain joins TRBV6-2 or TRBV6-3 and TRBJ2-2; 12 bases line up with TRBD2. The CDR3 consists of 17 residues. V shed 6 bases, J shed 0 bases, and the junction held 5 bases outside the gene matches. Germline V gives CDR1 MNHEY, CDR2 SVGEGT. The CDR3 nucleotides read TGTGCCAGCAGCCTCCCTAGCGGGGGGGCGAACACCGGGGAGCTGTTTTTT. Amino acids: CASSLPSGGANTGELFF.

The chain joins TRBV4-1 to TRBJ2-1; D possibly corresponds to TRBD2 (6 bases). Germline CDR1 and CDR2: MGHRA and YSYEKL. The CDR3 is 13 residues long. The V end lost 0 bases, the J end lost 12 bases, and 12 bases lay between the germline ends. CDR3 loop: CASSQDGLAMQFF. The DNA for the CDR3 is TGCGCCAGCAGCCAAGATGGGCTAGCGATGCAGTTCTTC.

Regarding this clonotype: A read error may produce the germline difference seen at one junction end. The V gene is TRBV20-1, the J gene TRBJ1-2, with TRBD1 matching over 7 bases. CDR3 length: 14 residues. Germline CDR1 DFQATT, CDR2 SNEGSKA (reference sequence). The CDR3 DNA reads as TGCGGTGCTAGAGATCGAAGAGGGGGCCATGGCTACACCTTC. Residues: CGARDRRGGHGYTF.

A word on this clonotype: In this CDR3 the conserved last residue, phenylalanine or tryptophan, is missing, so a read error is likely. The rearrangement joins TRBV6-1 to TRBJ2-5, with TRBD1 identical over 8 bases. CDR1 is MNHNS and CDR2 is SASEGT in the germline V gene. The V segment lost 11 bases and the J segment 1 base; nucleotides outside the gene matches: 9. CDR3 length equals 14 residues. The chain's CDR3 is CAAGDRRIQETQYY. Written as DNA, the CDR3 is TGTGCCGCAGGGGACAGGCGTATCCAAGAGACCCAGTACTAC.

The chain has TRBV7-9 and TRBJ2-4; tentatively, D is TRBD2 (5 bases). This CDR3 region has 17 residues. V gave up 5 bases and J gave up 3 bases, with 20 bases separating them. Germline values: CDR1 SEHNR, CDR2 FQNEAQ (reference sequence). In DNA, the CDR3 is TGTGCCAGCAGCGCACCGATTCGTGAGGGCATCAAAAACATTCAGTACTTC. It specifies CASSAPIREGIKNIQYF.

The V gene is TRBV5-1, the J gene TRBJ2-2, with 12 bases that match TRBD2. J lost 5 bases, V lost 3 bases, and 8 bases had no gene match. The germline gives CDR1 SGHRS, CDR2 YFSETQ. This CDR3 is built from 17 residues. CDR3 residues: CASSYDPGTSGTGELFF. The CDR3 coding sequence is TGCGCCAGCAGCTACGATCCTGGGACTAGCGGGACCGGGGAGCTGTTTTTT.

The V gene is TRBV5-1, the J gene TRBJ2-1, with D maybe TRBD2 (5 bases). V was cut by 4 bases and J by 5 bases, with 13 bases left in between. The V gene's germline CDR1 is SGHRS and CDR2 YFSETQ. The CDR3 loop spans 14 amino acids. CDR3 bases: TGCGCCAGCAGCGCTAGCAGTTTACACAATGAGCAGTTCTTC. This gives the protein CASSASSLHNEQFF.

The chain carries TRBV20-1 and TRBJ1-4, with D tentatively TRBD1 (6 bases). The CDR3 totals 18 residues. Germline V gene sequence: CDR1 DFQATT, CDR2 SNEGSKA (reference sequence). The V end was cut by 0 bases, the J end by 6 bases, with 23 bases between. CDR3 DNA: TGCAGTGCTAGAGATCCGAACTCGCAGGGGCCTATTGATGAAAAACTGTTTTTT. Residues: CSARDPNSQGPIDEKLFF.

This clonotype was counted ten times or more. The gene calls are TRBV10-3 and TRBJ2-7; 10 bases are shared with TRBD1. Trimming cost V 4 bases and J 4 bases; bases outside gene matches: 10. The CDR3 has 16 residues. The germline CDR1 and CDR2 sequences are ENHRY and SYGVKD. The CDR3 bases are TGTGCCATCAGTGTTGTCCCGGGACAGGGGCGTTACGAGCAGTACTTC. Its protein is CAISVVPGQGRYEQYF.

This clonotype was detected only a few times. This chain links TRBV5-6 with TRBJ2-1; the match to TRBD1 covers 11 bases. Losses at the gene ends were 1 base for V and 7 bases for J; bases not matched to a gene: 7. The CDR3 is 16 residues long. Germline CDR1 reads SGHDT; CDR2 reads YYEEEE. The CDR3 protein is CASSLIGQGAGNEQFF. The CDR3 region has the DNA TGTGCCAGCAGCTTGATCGGACAGGGGGCTGGAAATGAGCAGTTCTTC.

CDR3 sequence (DNA): TGTGCCACCAGCAGAGGAGGAGAGAACTATGGCTACACCTTC. Protein product: CATSRGGENYGYTF. The rearrangement uses TRBV15 and TRBJ1-2; the D is unclear. The V gene lost 1 base and the J gene lost 2 bases, with 8 bases spanning the gap. The CDR3 has 14 amino acids. The germline V gene encodes CDR1 LNHNV and CDR2 YYDKDF (reference sequence).

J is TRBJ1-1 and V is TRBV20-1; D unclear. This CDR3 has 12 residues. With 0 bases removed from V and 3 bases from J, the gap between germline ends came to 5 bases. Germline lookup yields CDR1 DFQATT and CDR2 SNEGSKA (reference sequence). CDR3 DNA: TGCAGTGCTAGAGACCAATACACTGAAGCTTTCTTT. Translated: CSARDQYTEAFF.

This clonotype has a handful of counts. The CDR3 region is CAVEGGRASEQYF. CDR3 DNA: TGTGCCGTTGAGGGCGGGAGGGCAAGCGAGCAGTACTTC. This rearrangement joins TRBV10-3 to TRBJ2-7, with TRBD2 matching 9 bases. The CDR3 covers 13 residues. V gave up 11 bases and J gave up 6 bases; unmatched junction bases: 11. Germline-derived CDR1 and CDR2 are ENHRY and SYGVKD.

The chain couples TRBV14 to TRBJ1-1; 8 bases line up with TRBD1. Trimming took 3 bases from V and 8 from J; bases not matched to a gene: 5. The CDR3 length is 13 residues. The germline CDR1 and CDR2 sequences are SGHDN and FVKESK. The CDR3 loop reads CASSHHRGMEAFF. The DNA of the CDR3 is TGTGCCAGCAGCCACCACAGGGGGATGGAAGCTTTCTTT. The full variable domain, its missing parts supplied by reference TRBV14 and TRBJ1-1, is EAGVTQFPSHSVIEKGQTVTLRCDPISGHDNLYWYRRVMGKEIKFLLHFVKESKQDESGMPNNRFLAERTGGTYSTLKVQPAELEDSGVYFCASSHHRGMEAFFGQGTRLTVV.

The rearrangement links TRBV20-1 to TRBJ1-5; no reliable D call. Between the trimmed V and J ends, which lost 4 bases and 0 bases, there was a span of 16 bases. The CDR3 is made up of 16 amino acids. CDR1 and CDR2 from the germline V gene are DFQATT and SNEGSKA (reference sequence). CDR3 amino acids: CSATQFTGFSNQPQHF. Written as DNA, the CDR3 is TGCAGTGCTACGCAATTTACGGGGTTTAGCAATCAGCCCCAGCATTTT.

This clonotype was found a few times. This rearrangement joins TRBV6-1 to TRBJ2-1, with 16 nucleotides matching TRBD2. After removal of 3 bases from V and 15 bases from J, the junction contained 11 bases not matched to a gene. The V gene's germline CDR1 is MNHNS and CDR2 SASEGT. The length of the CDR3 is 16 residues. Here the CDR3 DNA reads TGTGCCAGCAGTGATCCCGGGACTAGCGGGAGGGCCCTCGCGTTCTTC. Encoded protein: CASSDPGTSGRALAFF.

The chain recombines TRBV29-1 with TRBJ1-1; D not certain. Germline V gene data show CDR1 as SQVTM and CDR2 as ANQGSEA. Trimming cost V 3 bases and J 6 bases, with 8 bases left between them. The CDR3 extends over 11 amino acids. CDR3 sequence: CSVEGAAEAFF. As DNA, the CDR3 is TGCAGCGTTGAGGGCGCGGCTGAAGCTTTCTTT. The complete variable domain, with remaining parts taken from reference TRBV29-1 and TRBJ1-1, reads SAVISQKPSRDICQRGTSLTIQCQVDSQVTMMFWYRQQPGQSLTLIATANQGSEATYESGFVIDKFPISRPNLTFSTLTVSNMSPEDSSIYLCSVEGAAEAFFGQGTRLTVV.